This TCR beta chain is from a study of siplizumab effects on memory and regulatory T cells. Points from the study as a whole: Siplizumab led to significantly less abundant alloreactive sequences that could be traced back to unstimulated CD4+ memory cells. Proliferating Tregs taken from siplizumab cultures were not shown to have a confirmed suppressive function. Naive or memory phenotype assignment was not possible for roughly 80-96% of proliferating CD4+ or CD8+ clones.

The assay looked at about 100,000 TCR templates in each sample. Sequenced by immunoSEQ multiplex PCR; TCRdb stores in-frame clones only, minus some. The table records around 110,000 clones, approximately 94% of them present only once. Notes on this clone: Its antigen is unknown.

The material sequenced was non-Treg CD4+ T cells sorted from blood. The receptor was isolated from a human donor in good health.

In DNA, the CDR3 is TGTGCCAGCGATAAAGGGGGGGACGGGACTTTGGGGCAGTTCTTC. It translates to CASDKGGDGTLGQFF. This chain connects TRBV6-6 to TRBJ2-1; possibly TRBD2 for D (7 bases). Trimming left V 8 bases short and J 12 bases short, with 26 bases between. There are 15 residues in the CDR3. CDR1 is MNHNY and CDR2 is SVGAGI in the germline V gene (reference sequence).